These 25 T cell receptor beta chains were all obtained from the same sample, sequenced in a study of tumor-infiltrating lymphocytes in localized non-small cell lung cancer. Some clones are missing from TCRdb's copy, which holds only in-frame ones; the method was immunoSEQ multiplex PCR. Of over 15,000 clones listed, more than 40% are singletons. Sequencing was carried out using lung tumor tissue. The receptors here all came from a human donor with non-small cell lung cancer.

CDR3 region: CASSVGGTGLSDTQYF. The CDR3 region has the DNA TGTGCCAGCAGTGTAGGGGGGACAGGGTTGTCAGATACGCAGTATTTT. The chain carries TRBV6-1 and TRBJ2-3, with 9 nucleotides matching TRBD1. CDR1 and CDR2 (germline): MNHNS, SASEGT. The J segment lost 4 bases and the V segment lost 4 bases, leaving 9 bases of the junction unmatched. CDR3 size: 16 residues.

This chain connects TRBV9 to TRBJ1-1; tentative D call: TRBD1 (6 bases). The CDR3 consists of 15 residues. Deletions cut 5 bases from V and 9 bases from J, with 23 bases between. CDR1 is SGDLS and CDR2 is YYNGEE in the germline V gene. CDR3 nucleotides: TGTGCCAGCAGTCCACGACAGGCGGGTCACCCCCAAGCTTTCTTT. It encodes CASSPRQAGHPQAFF.

This rearrangement joins TRBV4-3 to TRBJ2-7; 10 bases line up with TRBD2. V shed 6 bases, J shed 1 base, and the junction held 6 bases outside the gene matches. CDR1 LGHNA and CDR2 YSLEER come from the germline V gene. CDR3 size: 15 residues. DNA for the CDR3: TGCGCCAGCAGTCCCGGGACTAGCGTTTCCTACGAGCAGTACTTC. Amino acids: CASSPGTSVSYEQYF.

DNA of the CDR3: TGTGCCAGCAGCTTCCAGGTGGGGGACTACGAGCAGTACTTC. Translation gives CASSFQVGDYEQYF. The genes are TRBV5-4 and TRBJ2-7; TRBD1 or TRBD2 may be the D gene (5 bases each). The CDR3 sequence is 14 residues long. The V end was cut by 2 bases, the J end by 3 bases, with 12 bases between. Germline V lookup: CDR1 SGHNT, CDR2 YYREEE (reference sequence).

This clone was detected only a few times. V usage is TRBV7-3 and J usage is TRBJ1-1; 10 nucleotides align to TRBD1. The CDR3 length is 13 residues. Germline trimming cut 8 bases from V and 4 bases from J; bases unmatched to any gene: 4. The V gene's germline CDR1 is SGHTA and CDR2 FQGTGA. CDR3 region: CASRRTGGTEAFF. The CDR3 bases are TGTGCCAGCCGACGGACAGGGGGCACTGAAGCTTTCTTT.

The chain has TRBV6-1 and TRBJ2-7, with 11 bases lining up with TRBD1. V was pared by 8 bases and J by 13 bases, with 19 bases of the junction left unmatched. This CDR3 contains 15 residues. Germline CDR1 MNHNS, CDR2 SASEGT. CDR3 region: CASRPPAGQGAGNYF. In DNA form, the CDR3 reads TGTGCCAGCCGGCCCCCCGCTGGACAGGGGGCTGGGAATTACTTC.

V is TRBV28 and J is TRBJ2-1; D call uncertain. CDR1 MDHEN and CDR2 SYDVKM come from the germline V gene. V lost 2 bases to trimming and J lost 12 bases, with 14 bases between them. This CDR3 contains 13 residues. The CDR3 protein is CASSLIQDRRQFF. CDR3 in DNA: TGTGCCAGCAGTTTAATACAAGATAGAAGGCAGTTCTTC. Variable domain in full (rest from reference TRBV28 and TRBJ2-1): DVKVTQSSRYLVKRTGEKVFLECVQDMDHENMFWYRQDPGLGLRLIYFSYDVKMKEKGDIPEGYSVSREKKERFSLILESASTNQTSMYLCASSLIQDRRQFFGPGTRLTVL.

The chain combines TRBV19 with TRBJ2-7; D tentatively reads TRBD1 or TRBD2 (5 bases each). Trimming took off 6 bases at V and 3 bases at J, with 18 bases between the two ends. CDR1 LNHDA and CDR2 SQIVND come from the germline V gene (reference sequence). The CDR3 sequence is 15 residues long. The CDR3 region has the DNA TGTGCCAGTAGCAATTCAAGGGACGGAAACTACGAGCAGTACTTC. It encodes CASSNSRDGNYEQYF. The full variable domain, rest sourced from reference TRBV19 and TRBJ2-7, is DGGITQSPKYLFRKEGQNVTLSCEQNLNHDAMYWYRQDPGQGLRLIYYSQIVNDFQKGDIAEGYSVSREKKESFPLTVTSAQKNPTAFYLCASSNSRDGNYEQYFGPGTRLTVT.

This clone was seen a handful of times. The V call is TRBV19, the J call TRBJ1-4; D gene ambiguous. Trimming took 5 bases from V and 2 from J, leaving 12 bases between them. Germline V gene data show CDR1 as LNHDA and CDR2 as SQIVND (reference sequence). The CDR3 is 15 residues long. CDR3 region: CASSLLFGTNEKLFF. The CDR3 region has the DNA TGTGCCAGTAGTCTCCTTTTTGGCACTAATGAAAAACTGTTTTTT.

The chain joins TRBV11-2 to TRBJ1-2, with 7 bases that match TRBD1. The CDR3 consists of 17 residues. CDR1 is SGHAT, CDR2 FQNNGV, per germline. Trimming at V came to 5 bases and at J to 3 bases, leaving 15 bases not matched to a gene. The CDR3 DNA follows: TGTGCCAGCAGCCCGCGACCTTATGACAGGGATGACTATGGCTACACCTTC. Protein product: CASSPRPYDRDDYGYTF.

This clone was counted at least ten times. The chain combines TRBV5-1 with TRBJ1-3, with TRBD1 identical over 9 bases. Germline lookup yields CDR1 SGHRS and CDR2 YFSETQ. J gave up 4 bases and V 0 bases, and 5 bases lay outside the gene matches. This CDR3 contains 16 residues. CDR3 protein: CASSLDWTGEGNTIYF. The CDR3 bases are TGCGCCAGCAGCTTGGACTGGACAGGGGAAGGAAACACCATATATTTT.

This clone was seen repeatedly, ten times or more. The chain combines TRBV5-1 with TRBJ2-3; no reliable D call. The germline gives CDR1 SGHRS, CDR2 YFSETQ. Between the trimmed V and J ends, which lost 4 bases and 0 bases, there was a span of 18 bases. The length of the CDR3 is 17 residues. The CDR3 coding sequence is TGCGCCAGCAGCGACCGCCTAGGAATCACTAGCACAGATACGCAGTATTTT. The encoded protein is CASSDRLGITSTDTQYF. The full variable domain, its missing parts supplied by reference TRBV5-1 and TRBJ2-3, is KAGVTQTPRYLIKTRGQQVTLSCSPISGHRSVSWYQQTPGQGLQFLFEYFSETQRNKGNFPGRFSGRQFSNSRSEMNVSTLELGDSALYLCASSDRLGITSTDTQYFGPGTRLTVL.

The chain links TRBV29-1 to TRBJ1-2; D remains ambiguous. Germline V lookup: CDR1 SQVTM, CDR2 ANQGSEA. The germline V and J ends were trimmed by 0 bases and 2 bases, with 7 bases remaining between them. This CDR3 is built from 13 residues. The chain's CDR3 is CSVEEQLNYGYTF. CDR3 nucleotides: TGCAGCGTTGAAGAACAGCTAAACTATGGCTACACCTTC.

This clone was counted at least ten times. The chain joins TRBV11-1 to TRBJ2-4, with TRBD1 matching 7 bases. Trimming at V came to 2 bases and at J to 11 bases, leaving 9 bases not matched to a gene. This CDR3 has 14 amino acids. CDR1 is SGHAT, CDR2 FQDESV, per germline (reference sequence). CDR3 region: CASSLTPQGQVQYF. The CDR3 DNA follows: TGTGCCAGCAGCTTAACCCCACAGGGGCAAGTTCAGTACTTC.

The chain carries TRBV5-8 and TRBJ1-2; the D gene is possibly TRBD1 (6 bases). Germline-derived CDR1 and CDR2 are SGHTS and YDEGEE. V lost 1 base to trimming and J lost 3 bases, with 13 bases between them. The CDR3 consists of 15 residues. In DNA form, the CDR3 reads TGTGCCAGCAGCTTGCGGGACACGTGGTACTATGGCTACACCTTC. This translates into CASSLRDTWYYGYTF.

V is TRBV19 and J is TRBJ1-2; D is perhaps TRBD1 (5 bases). The CDR3 consists of 14 residues. Germline V gene lookup returns CDR1 LNHDA and CDR2 SQIVND (reference sequence). The ends were cut back, 7 bases at V and 4 bases at J, with 16 bases in the middle. CDR3 in DNA: TGTGCCAGTACGCGCGGGGAAGGGGCCTATGGCTACACCTTC. Translating gives CASTRGEGAYGYTF.

The genes are TRBV6-6 and TRBJ1-2, with unresolved D. The V end was cut by 10 bases, the J end by 2 bases, with 14 bases between. This CDR3 region has 13 residues. Looked up from germline, CDR1 is MNHNY and CDR2 is SVGAGI (reference sequence). The CDR3 region is CAITPTENYGYTF. CDR3 sequence (DNA): TGTGCCATCACTCCGACGGAAAACTATGGCTACACCTTC.

This clone has a handful of counts. The chain uses TRBV5-5 and TRBJ1-2; D not resolved. This CDR3 contains 15 residues. Trimming took off 2 bases at V and 10 bases at J, with 21 bases between the two ends. Germline V gives CDR1 SGHKS, CDR2 YYEKEE (reference sequence). The CDR3 is CASSFNTNRGDDYTF. The CDR3 DNA reads TGTGCCAGCAGCTTTAACACAAACCGCGGTGATGACTACACCTTC.

This clone was seen just once. The rearrangement joins TRBV28 to TRBJ2-7; TRBD1 matches 9 bases. Germline CDR1 reads MDHEN; CDR2 reads SYDVKM. Germline trimming cut 4 bases from V and 7 bases from J; bases unmatched to any gene: 5. The CDR3 loop spans 13 amino acids. CDR3 amino acids: CASSSQGAGEQYF. The CDR3 region has the DNA TGTGCCAGCAGTTCACAGGGGGCAGGGGAGCAGTACTTC. Full variable domain (outside the CDR3, taken from reference TRBV28 and TRBJ2-7): DVKVTQSSRYLVKRTGEKVFLECVQDMDHENMFWYRQDPGLGLRLIYFSYDVKMKEKGDIPEGYSVSREKKERFSLILESASTNQTSMYLCASSSQGAGEQYFGPGTRLTVT.

This chain joins TRBV4-1 and TRBJ2-3; 7 bases match TRBD1. This CDR3 spans 16 amino acids. V shed 1 base and J 1 base; nucleotides not matched to a gene: 5. Germline V gene lookup returns CDR1 MGHRA and CDR2 YSYEKL. The CDR3 here is CASSQAGTEGTDTQYF. The CDR3 DNA sequence: TGCGCCAGCAGCCAAGCTGGGACAGAGGGCACAGATACGCAGTATTTT.

The chain joins TRBV7-6 to TRBJ2-4; D is undetermined. CDR3 size: 16 residues. Germline assignment: CDR1 SGHVS and CDR2 FNYEAQ. The germline V and J ends were trimmed by 5 bases and 0 bases, with 14 bases remaining between them. The CDR3 sequence: CASSPVVTLAKNIQYF. The DNA of the CDR3 is TGTGCCAGCAGCCCGGTCGTTACCTTAGCCAAAAACATTCAGTACTTC.

In its sample, this clone was seen many times. The V and J genes are TRBV6-6 and TRBJ1-2; possibly TRBD1 for D (6 bases). The germline gives CDR1 MNHNY, CDR2 SVGAGI (reference sequence). V lost 6 bases to trimming and J lost 0 bases, with 8 bases between them. The CDR3 is made up of 13 amino acids. CDR3: CASRTGANYGYTF. CDR3 nucleotides: TGTGCCAGCAGGACAGGCGCTAACTATGGCTACACCTTC.

This clone was counted many times. V is TRBV7-9 and J is TRBJ2-1, with D perhaps TRBD2 (6 bases). The CDR3 runs to 14 residues. The V gene's germline CDR1 is SEHNR and CDR2 FQNEAQ (reference sequence). The V gene lost 2 bases and the J gene lost 6 bases, with 11 bases spanning the gap. DNA of the CDR3: TGTGCCAGCAGCTTACAGGGAGCGGGCAATGAGCAGTTCTTC. This encodes CASSLQGAGNEQFF.

The chain employs TRBV9 and TRBJ1-2; weak D call: TRBD1 (5 bases). The V and J ends lost 3 bases and 4 bases respectively, with 10 bases between them. The CDR3 is 13 residues long. Germline lookup yields CDR1 SGDLS and CDR2 YYNGEE. CDR3 in amino acids: CASSAGRVYGYTF. The CDR3 DNA reads TGTGCCAGCAGCGCGGGGCGGGTCTATGGCTACACCTTC.

This clone was found many times. The rearrangement joins TRBV28 to TRBJ2-5; the D is unclear. Germline V gives CDR1 MDHEN, CDR2 SYDVKM. The CDR3 covers 11 residues. Trimming took 4 bases from V and 7 from J, leaving 7 bases between them. The CDR3 nucleotides are TGTGCCAGCAGTTGGCCGGGGACCCAGTACTTC. Protein product: CASSWPGTQYF.